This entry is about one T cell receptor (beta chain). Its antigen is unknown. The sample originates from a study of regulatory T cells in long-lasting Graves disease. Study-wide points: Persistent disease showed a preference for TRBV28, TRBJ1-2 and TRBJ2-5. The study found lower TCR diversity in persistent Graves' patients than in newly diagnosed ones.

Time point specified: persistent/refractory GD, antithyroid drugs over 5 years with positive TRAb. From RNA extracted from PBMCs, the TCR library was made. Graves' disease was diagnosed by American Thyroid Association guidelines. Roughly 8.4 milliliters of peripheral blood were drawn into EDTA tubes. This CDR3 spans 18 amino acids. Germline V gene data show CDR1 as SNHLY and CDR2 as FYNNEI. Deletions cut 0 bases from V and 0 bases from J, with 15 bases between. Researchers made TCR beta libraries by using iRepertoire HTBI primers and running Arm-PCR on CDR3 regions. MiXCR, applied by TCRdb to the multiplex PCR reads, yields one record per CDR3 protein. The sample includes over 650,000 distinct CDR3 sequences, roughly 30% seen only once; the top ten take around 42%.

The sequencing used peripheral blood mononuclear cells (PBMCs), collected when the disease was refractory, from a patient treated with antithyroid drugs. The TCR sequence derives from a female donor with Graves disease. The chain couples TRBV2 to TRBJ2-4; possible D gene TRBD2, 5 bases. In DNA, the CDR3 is TGTGCCAGCAGTGAAGCGAGGGCAGTCGGATTAGCCAAAAACATTCAGTACTTC. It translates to CASSEARAVGLAKNIQYF.